What follows describes a single TCR beta chain. No antigen is known for it. V was pared by 4 bases and J by 0 bases, with 5 bases of the junction left unmatched. The CDR3 totals 15 residues. The germline CDR1 and CDR2 sequences are SGHRS and YFSETQ. Assay: immunoSEQ multiplex PCR; the TCRdb copy retains only in-frame clones and omits some. This table has roughly 130,000 clones, nearly 90% appearing once. This sample was included in a study of cytomegalovirus exposure and HLA in healthy donors. Points from the study as a whole: Reportedly, cytomegalovirus status was diagnosed with high sensitivity and specificity. Investigators reported approximately 150 TCR beta chains as tied to cytomegalovirus. Confirmation was obtained in vitro that a few CMV-associated chains are specific for CMV antigens. A later analysis found first-cohort TCR clusters tended to co-occur in the approximately 110 validation repertoires.

The chain joins TRBV5-1 to TRBJ1-1, with 8 bases identical to TRBD1. This TCR derives from a man younger than 45 in good health and CMV-seronegative. The sample consisted of PBMCs. The CDR3 here is CASSLGTGMNTEAFF. The CDR3 DNA reads TGCGCCAGCAGCCTAGGGACAGGCATGAACACTGAAGCTTTCTTT.